The clone carrying this TCR beta chain was seen more than once but under ten times. TCRdb's table, derived via immunoSEQ multiplex PCR, lists solely in-frame clones and lacks some. In the table there are about 190,000 clones, around four fifths of which are singletons. This record comes from a study of blood T cell repertoires in COVID-19. The CDR3 loop spans 15 amino acids. V was shortened by 4 bases and J by 3 bases, with 15 bases between the two germline ends. The sample was peripheral blood. The receptor was derived from a woman aged 25 to 39 with acute or convalescent COVID-19. This sequence joins TRBV23-1 and TRBJ1-1; D call uncertain. TRBV23-1 qualifies as an ORF whose function is uncertain. As DNA, the CDR3 is TGCGCCAGCAGTCTACGAGAAGGGCGGGACACTGAAGCTTTCTTT. Its translation is CASSLREGRDTEAFF.